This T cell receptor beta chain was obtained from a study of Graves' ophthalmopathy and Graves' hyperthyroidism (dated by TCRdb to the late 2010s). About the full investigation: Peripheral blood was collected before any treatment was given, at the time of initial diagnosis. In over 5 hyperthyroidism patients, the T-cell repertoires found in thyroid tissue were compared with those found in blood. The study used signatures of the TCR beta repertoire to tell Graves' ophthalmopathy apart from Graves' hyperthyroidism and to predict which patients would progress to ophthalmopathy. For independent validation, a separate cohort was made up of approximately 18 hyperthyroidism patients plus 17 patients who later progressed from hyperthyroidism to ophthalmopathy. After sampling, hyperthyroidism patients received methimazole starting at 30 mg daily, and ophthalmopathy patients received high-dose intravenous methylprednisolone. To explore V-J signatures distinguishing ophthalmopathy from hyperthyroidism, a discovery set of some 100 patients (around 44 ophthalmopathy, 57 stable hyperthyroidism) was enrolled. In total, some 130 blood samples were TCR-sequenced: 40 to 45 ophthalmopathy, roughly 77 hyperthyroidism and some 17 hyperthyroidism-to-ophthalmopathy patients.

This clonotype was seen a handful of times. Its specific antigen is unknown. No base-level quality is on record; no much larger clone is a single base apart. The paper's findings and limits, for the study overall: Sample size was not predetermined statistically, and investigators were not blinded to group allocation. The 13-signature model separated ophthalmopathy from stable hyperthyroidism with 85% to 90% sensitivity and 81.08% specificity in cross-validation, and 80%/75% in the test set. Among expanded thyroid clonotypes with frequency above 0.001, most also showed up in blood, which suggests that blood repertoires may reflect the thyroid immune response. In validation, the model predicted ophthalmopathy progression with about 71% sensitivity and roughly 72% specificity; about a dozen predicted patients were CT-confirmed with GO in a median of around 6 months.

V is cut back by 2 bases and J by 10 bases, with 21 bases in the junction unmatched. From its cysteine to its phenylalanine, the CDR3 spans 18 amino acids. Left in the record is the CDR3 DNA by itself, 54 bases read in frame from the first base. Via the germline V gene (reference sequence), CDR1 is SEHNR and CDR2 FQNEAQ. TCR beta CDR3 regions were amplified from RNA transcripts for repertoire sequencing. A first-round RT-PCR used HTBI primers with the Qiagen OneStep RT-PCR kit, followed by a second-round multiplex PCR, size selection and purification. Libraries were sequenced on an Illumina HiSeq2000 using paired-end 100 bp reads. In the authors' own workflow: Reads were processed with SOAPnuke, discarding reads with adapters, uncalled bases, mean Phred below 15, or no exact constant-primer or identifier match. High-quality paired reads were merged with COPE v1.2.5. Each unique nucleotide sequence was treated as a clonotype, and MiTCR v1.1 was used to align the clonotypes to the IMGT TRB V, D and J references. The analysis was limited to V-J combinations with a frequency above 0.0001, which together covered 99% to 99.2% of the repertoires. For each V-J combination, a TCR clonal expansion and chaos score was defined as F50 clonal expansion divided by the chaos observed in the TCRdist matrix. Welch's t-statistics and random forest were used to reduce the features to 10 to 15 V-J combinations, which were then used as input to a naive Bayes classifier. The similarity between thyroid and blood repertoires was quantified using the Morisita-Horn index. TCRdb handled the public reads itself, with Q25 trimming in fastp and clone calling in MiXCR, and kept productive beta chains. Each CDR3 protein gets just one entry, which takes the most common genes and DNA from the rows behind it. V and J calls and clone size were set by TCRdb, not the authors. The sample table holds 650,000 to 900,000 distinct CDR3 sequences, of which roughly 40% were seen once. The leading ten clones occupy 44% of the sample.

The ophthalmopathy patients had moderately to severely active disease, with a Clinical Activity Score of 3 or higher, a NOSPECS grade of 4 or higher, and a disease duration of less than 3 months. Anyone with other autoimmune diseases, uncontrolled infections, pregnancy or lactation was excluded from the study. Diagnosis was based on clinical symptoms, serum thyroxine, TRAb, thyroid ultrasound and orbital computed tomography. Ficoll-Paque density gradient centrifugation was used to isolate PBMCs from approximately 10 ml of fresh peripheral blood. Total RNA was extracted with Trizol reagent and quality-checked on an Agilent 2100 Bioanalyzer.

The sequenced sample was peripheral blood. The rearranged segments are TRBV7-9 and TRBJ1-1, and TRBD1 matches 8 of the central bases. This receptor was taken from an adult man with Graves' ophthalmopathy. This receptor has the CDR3 CASSLQGAVSSTLTSAFF. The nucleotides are TGTGCCAGCAGCTTACAGGGGGCGGTCTCTTCTACCCTCACTTCAGCTTTCTTT.